Listed here are 32 T cell receptor beta chains from one sample, sequenced in a study of patients and donors after allogeneic stem cell transplantation. TCRdb itself ran the RT-PCR reads through MiXCR, one entry per CDR3 protein. Of roughly 200,000 distinct CDR3 sequences listed, around 40% are singletons. Sequenced input: blood, either unsorted or a sorted T cell fraction (not recorded which). The receptors come from a human donor who was either an allogeneic HSCT recipient or a stem cell or donor lymphocyte infusion donor (not recorded which). It is not recorded whose cells these are; they may come from a transplant donor.

The genes are TRBV24-1 and TRBJ2-3; 8 positions agree with TRBD1. Germline CDR1 reads KGHDR; CDR2 reads SFDVKD. CDR3 length: 16 amino acids. Trimming took 1 base from V and 4 from J; bases not matched to a gene: 6. CDR3 DNA: TGTGCCACCAGTGATTTCACAGGGGGTAGGGCAGATACGCAGTATTTT. Translation: CATSDFTGGRADTQYF.

This clonotype was detected a few times. An end of the junction does not agree with germline; a read error may underlie this. The genes are TRBV12-3 or TRBV12-4 and TRBJ2-1; D is possibly TRBD1 (6 bases). The CDR3 extends over 11 amino acids. The CDR3 sequence is CASSHRERQRF. CDR3 sequence (DNA): TGTGCCAGCAGTCACAGGGAGCGCCAAAGGTTC.

The rearrangement joins TRBV28 to TRBJ1-1, with 7 bases lining up with TRBD1. CDR1 MDHEN and CDR2 SYDVKM come from the germline V gene. V lost 6 bases, J lost 4 bases, and 8 bases stayed unmatched. The CDR3 is 14 amino acids. The CDR3 bases are TGTGCCAGCAGACGACAGGGATGGGTCACTGAAGCTTTCTTT. It specifies CASRRQGWVTEAFF.

Written as DNA, the CDR3 is TGCGCCAGCAGCTTGGTGACAGGGGGCGCAGATACGCAGTATTTT. It yields the protein CASSLVTGGADTQYF. The rearrangement uses TRBV5-1 and TRBJ2-3; the match to TRBD1 covers 10 bases. CDR1 SGHRS and CDR2 YFSETQ come from the germline V gene. The length of the CDR3 is 15 residues. The trim removed 0 bases at V and 4 bases at J, leaving 2 bases unmatched.

The chain links TRBV11-2 to TRBJ1-1; maybe TRBD1 (6 bases). Trimming removed 8 bases from V and 6 bases from J, with 16 bases in between. The CDR3 sequence is 13 residues long. Germline values: CDR1 SGHAT, CDR2 FQNNGV. In DNA, the CDR3 is TGTGCCAGCTTAACCCAGGGGAGCGCTGAAGCTTTCTTT. The encoded protein is CASLTQGSAEAFF. Based on the CDR3 plus reference TRBV11-2 and TRBJ1-1, the full variable domain is EAGVAQSPRYKIIEKRQSVAFWCNPISGHATLYWYQQILGQGPKLLIQFQNNGVVDDSQLPKDRFSAERLKGVDSTLKIQPAKLEDSAVYLCASLTQGSAEAFFGQGTRLTVV.

This clonotype was found once. This sequence joins TRBV5-1 and TRBJ2-7; D ambiguous. V lost 0 bases to trimming and J lost 0 bases, with 10 bases between them. The germline V gene has CDR1 SGHRS and CDR2 YFSETQ. This CDR3 region has 15 residues. CDR3 sequence reads: CASSLASGVSYEQYF. As DNA, the CDR3 is TGCGCCAGCAGCTTGGCCTCTGGGGTCTCCTACGAGCAGTACTTC.

This clonotype was seen more than once but under ten times. The chain uses TRBV6-5 and TRBJ1-5, with unresolved D. The CDR3 consists of 14 residues. Per the germline V gene, CDR1 is MNHEY and CDR2 is SVGAGI. V lost 0 bases, J lost 5 bases, and 8 bases lay in between. CDR3 in DNA: TGTGCCAGCAGTTACTCAGGCGGAGATCAGCCCCAGCATTTT. This codes for CASSYSGGDQPQHF.

The chain links TRBV10-3 to TRBJ2-7; tentatively, D is TRBD1 or TRBD2 (6 bases each). The germline gives CDR1 ENHRY, CDR2 SYGVKD. CDR3 length: 16 residues. Trimming removed 3 bases at V and 0 bases at J, with 15 bases between. CDR3 amino acids: CAISDSGAVSSYEQYF. The CDR3 DNA reads TGTGCCATCAGTGATTCGGGGGCGGTGAGCTCCTACGAGCAGTACTTC.

This chain joins TRBV12-3 or TRBV12-4 and TRBJ1-1, with 8 bases fitting TRBD1. The CDR3 is made up of 13 amino acids. The V segment lost 6 bases and the J segment 11 bases; nucleotides outside the gene matches: 11. The CDR3 reads CASRPGQGARAFF. The DNA for the CDR3 is TGTGCCAGCAGACCCGGACAGGGCGCTAGGGCTTTCTTT.

The J gene is TRBJ1-1, the V gene TRBV30; D remains unclear. Germline V gene lookup returns CDR1 GTSNPN and CDR2 SVGIG (reference sequence). The germline V and J ends were trimmed by 0 bases and 1 base, with 6 bases remaining between them. CDR3 length: 13 amino acids. The CDR3 protein is CAWSVGRNTEAFF. The CDR3 bases are TGTGCCTGGAGTGTGGGGAGGAACACTGAAGCTTTCTTT.

The table lists this clonotype with a few counts. This chain uses TRBV19 with TRBJ1-1; 9 bases agree with TRBD1. The CDR3 is 15 amino acids. CDR1 is LNHDA, CDR2 SQIVND, per germline (reference sequence). The V and J ends lost 3 bases and 4 bases, in that order; junction bases with no gene match: 6. The DNA for the CDR3 is TGTGCCAGTAGTATTTTACCGGGACAGGGCACTGAAGCTTTCTTT. The encoded protein is CASSILPGQGTEAFF.

This clonotype has more than one count but fewer than ten. The V gene is TRBV24-1, the J gene TRBJ1-2; D is unresolved. Germline CDR1 reads KGHDR; CDR2 reads SFDVKD. V was pared by 3 bases and J by 3 bases, with 13 bases between. CDR3 size: 15 residues. CDR3 protein: CATSDPAAGDYGYTF. CDR3 DNA sequence: TGTGCCACCAGTGATCCGGCTGCAGGAGACTATGGCTACACCTTC.

This rearrangement joins TRBV10-3 to TRBJ1-1, with D possibly TRBD1 on 5 matching bases. This CDR3 is 15 amino acids long. Germline V gene data show CDR1 as ENHRY and CDR2 as SYGVKD. Trimming stripped 6 bases from V and 0 bases from J, with 14 bases between. CDR3 in amino acids: CAISRAGGLNTEAFF. In DNA form, the CDR3 reads TGTGCCATCAGCCGAGCTGGGGGATTGAACACTGAAGCTTTCTTT.

This clonotype came up a few times. V usage is TRBV20-1 and J usage is TRBJ1-2; D is perhaps TRBD1 (5 bases). With 0 bases removed from V and 7 bases from J, the gap between germline ends came to 18 bases. Looked up from germline, CDR1 is DFQATT and CDR2 is SNEGSKA (reference sequence). This CDR3 spans 15 amino acids. This CDR3 reads CSARDGPGPGGGYTF. The CDR3, as DNA: TGCAGTGCTAGAGATGGGCCCGGACCGGGGGGTGGCTACACCTTC.

This chain uses TRBV15 with TRBJ2-6; no clear D gene. Germline V lookup: CDR1 LNHNV, CDR2 YYDKDF (reference sequence). With 4 bases removed from V and 4 bases from J, the gap between germline ends came to 11 bases. The CDR3 is 15 residues long. The CDR3 DNA reads as TGTGCCACCAGCATTAGGCCCAACGGGGCCAACGTCCTGACTTTC. Translating gives CATSIRPNGANVLTF.

This clonotype has only one observation. The J gene is TRBJ2-7, the V gene TRBV6-2 or TRBV6-3; possibly TRBD2 for D (5 bases). Germline V gene sequence: CDR1 MNHEY, CDR2 SVGEGT. Between the trimmed V and J ends, which lost 4 bases and 6 bases, there was a span of 16 bases. The CDR3 contains 14 residues. This chain's CDR3 is CASSSSGYSREQYF. The CDR3 DNA is TGTGCCAGCAGTTCATCGGGGTATTCGCGCGAGCAGTACTTC.

CDR3 region: CASSRGDRTNEKLFF. CDR3 coding DNA: TGCGCCAGCAGCCGCGGGGACAGAACTAATGAAAAACTGTTTTTT. V and J are TRBV5-1 and TRBJ1-4; the match to TRBD1 covers 7 bases. This CDR3 comprises 15 residues. Per germline, CDR1 SGHRS and CDR2 YFSETQ. Unmatched junction bases numbered 4, after V lost 4 bases and J lost 1 base.

The V gene is TRBV12-3 or TRBV12-4, the J gene TRBJ1-3, with D maybe TRBD1 (6 bases). The CDR3 sequence is 15 residues long. V lost 6 bases to trimming and J lost 2 bases, with 14 bases between them. DNA for the CDR3: TGTGCCAGCAGGACAACCACAGGGCCTGGAAACACCATATATTTT. This encodes CASRTTTGPGNTIYF.

Points on this clonotype: At one end, the junction sequence differs from germline, possibly due to a read error. This chain connects TRBV12-3 or TRBV12-4 to TRBJ2-1; TRBD1 or TRBD2 may be the D gene (6 bases each). CDR3 length: 13 residues. As DNA, the CDR3 is TGTGCCAGCAGCTTAGCGGACAGCAATGAGCAGTTCTTC. This gives the protein CASSLADSNEQFF.

This clonotype was counted at least ten times. The chain couples TRBV24-1 to TRBJ1-1, with a possible D match to TRBD1 (5 bases). Germline V gene sequence: CDR1 KGHDR, CDR2 SFDVKD. The V end lost 5 bases, the J end lost 3 bases, and 12 bases lay between the germline ends. This CDR3 region has 14 residues. The CDR3 DNA sequence: TGTGCCACCAGTGGCGGGGCAGAGGACACTGAAGCTTTCTTT. As protein: CATSGGAEDTEAFF.

In this sample, this clonotype turned up a few times. The gene calls are TRBV6-5 and TRBJ2-3; D perhaps matches TRBD1 (5 bases). Looked up from germline, CDR1 is MNHEY and CDR2 is SVGAGI. CDR3 length: 13 amino acids. V gave up 7 bases and J gave up 1 base, with 9 bases separating them. The CDR3 nucleotides are TGTGCCAGCATCAAAGGGGGCACAGATACGCAGTATTTT. Protein: CASIKGGTDTQYF.

There are a few counts of this clonotype. CDR3 region: CASSFADTEAFF. In nucleotides, the CDR3 is TGTGCCAGCAGCTTCGCTGACACTGAAGCTTTCTTT. V and J are TRBV7-9 and TRBJ1-1; D gene uncertain. Trimming cost V 3 bases and J 3 bases, with 5 bases left between them. The CDR3 runs 12 residues. From germline, CDR1 is SEHNR and CDR2 FQNEAQ (reference sequence).

This chain connects TRBV7-2 to TRBJ1-5, with a tentative D call TRBD1 (5 bases). From germline, CDR1 is SGHTA and CDR2 FQGNSA. V lost 4 bases, J lost 9 bases, and 16 bases lay in between. CDR3 length: 14 residues. CDR3 residues: CASSSLGTLGPQHF. CDR3 DNA: TGTGCCAGCAGCTCTTTGGGGACTTTGGGGCCCCAGCATTTT. Variable domain in full (rest from reference TRBV7-2 and TRBJ1-5): GAGVSQSPSNKVTEKGKDVELRCDPISGHTALYWYRQSLGQGLEFLIYFQGNSAPDKSGLPSDRFSAERTGGSVSTLTIQRTQQEDSAVYLCASSSLGTLGPQHFGDGTRLSIL.

The chain carries TRBV6-2 or TRBV6-3 and TRBJ2-1; perhaps TRBD1 as D (7 bases). Trimming cost V 6 bases and J 3 bases, with 12 bases left between them. CDR1 is MNHEY and CDR2 is SVGEGT in the germline V gene. This CDR3 has 14 amino acids. As DNA, the CDR3 is TGTGCCAGCAGCGCGGGACAGCGCTACAATGAGCAGTTCTTC. Its translation is CASSAGQRYNEQFF.

This clonotype was recorded a few times. The V call is TRBV5-1, the J call TRBJ1-1; maybe TRBD1 (6 bases). The CDR3 has 16 amino acids. V was trimmed by 0 bases and J by 4 bases, leaving 16 bases between them. The germline V gene encodes CDR1 SGHRS and CDR2 YFSETQ. CDR3 protein: CASSLEWDMLGTEAFF. For the CDR3, the DNA is TGCGCCAGCAGCTTGGAATGGGACATGCTGGGCACTGAAGCTTTCTTT.

There are a few counts of this clonotype. The V and J genes are TRBV6-6 and TRBJ2-2, with 7 bases lining up with TRBD1. Trimming cost V 6 bases and J 4 bases; bases outside gene matches: 14. The CDR3 runs to 17 residues. Looked up from germline, CDR1 is MNHNY and CDR2 is SVGAGI (reference sequence). CDR3 region: CASSQTGRKTGTGELFF. The CDR3 DNA follows: TGTGCCAGCAGCCAGACAGGGCGAAAAACGGGCACCGGGGAGCTGTTTTTT.

This clonotype was counted only a few times. One end of the junction varies from germline; a read error may be responsible. This chain connects TRBV2 to TRBJ1-1; no reliable D call. The germline CDR1 and CDR2 sequences are SNHLY and FYNNEI. The CDR3 consists of 9 residues. CDR3 amino acids: CASSEGGGF. Written as DNA, the CDR3 is TGTGCCAGCAGTGAAGGGGGTGGTTTT.

J is TRBJ2-2 and V is TRBV12-3 or TRBV12-4; 10 bases line up with TRBD1. The CDR3 sequence is 13 residues long. Unmatched junction bases numbered 2, after V lost 6 bases and J lost 7 bases. CDR3 sequence (DNA): TGTGCCAGCAGGGGACAGGGGCACGGGGAGCTGTTTTTT. As protein: CASRGQGHGELFF.

The chain couples TRBV28 to TRBJ1-6; D is perhaps TRBD1 (5 bases). The V end lost 3 bases, the J end lost 5 bases, and 11 bases lay between the germline ends. This CDR3 comprises 15 residues. Germline lookup yields CDR1 MDHEN and CDR2 SYDVKM. The CDR3 region has the DNA TGTGCCAGCAGTTTGACCAGGGCCCATAATTCACCCCTCCACTTT. Translating it yields CASSLTRAHNSPLHF.

This sequence joins TRBV6-2 or TRBV6-3 and TRBJ1-2; D is undetermined. Between the trimmed V and J ends, which lost 3 bases and 4 bases, there was a span of 6 bases. From germline, CDR1 is MNHEY and CDR2 SVGEGT. There are 12 residues in the CDR3. CDR3 in DNA: TGTGCCAGCAGTTATGGCAGCTATGGCTACACCTTC. Residues: CASSYGSYGYTF.

This clonotype was recorded only once. The rearrangement joins TRBV15 to TRBJ1-1, with 11 positions matching TRBD1. The CDR3 has 14 residues. Per germline, CDR1 LNHNV and CDR2 YYDKDF (reference sequence). V lost 5 bases, J lost 4 bases, and 3 bases stayed unmatched. The CDR3 bases are TGTGCCACCAGCCGGGACAGGGGGGGCACTGAAGCTTTCTTT. It yields the protein CATSRDRGGTEAFF.

This rearrangement joins TRBV3-1 to TRBJ1-2, with 8 bases fitting TRBD1. This CDR3 has 15 residues. V lost 3 bases and J lost 4; bases outside the gene matches: 7. Germline V gene lookup returns CDR1 LGHDT and CDR2 YNNKEL (reference sequence). The CDR3: CASSQSDRGIYGYTF. The CDR3 nucleotides are TGTGCCAGCAGCCAGAGCGACAGGGGAATCTATGGCTACACCTTC.